This T cell receptor beta chain was obtained from a study of blood T cell repertoires in COVID-19. Only in-frame clones appear in the TCRdb table, and some are missing; sequencing was by immunoSEQ multiplex PCR. The sample holds more than 150,000 clones, around 87% seen once. CDR3 size: 13 residues. The ends were cut back, 3 bases at V and 4 bases at J, with 9 bases in the middle. This chain uses TRBV12-3 or TRBV12-4 with TRBJ2-5; D remains ambiguous. Sequencing was performed on peripheral blood. The origin of this receptor is a man in his forties with active or convalescent COVID-19. CDR3 sequence (DNA): TGTGCCAGCAGTTTTGAGGCTGTAGAGACCCAGTACTTC. Translating gives CASSFEAVETQYF.